Listed here is a single TCR beta chain. Its antigen remains unidentified. The data belong to a study of T cell responses to AZD1222 COVID-19 vaccine. Overall study results and limits: Reportedly, nearly half of unique spike TCRs recognized epitopes outside B.1.351/B.1.1.7 mutations.

Profiling relied on immunoSEQ multiplex PCR, and the TCRdb table lists in-frame clones only, not all of them. In the table there are some 200,000 clones, around 90% of which are singletons. The sequencing here drew on peripheral blood, taken 28 days after the second dose of the MenACWY control vaccine. The TCR sequence derives from an adult who received the MenACWY meningococcal vaccine as a control.

The CDR3: CASSITAYNEQFF. The CDR3 DNA sequence: TGTGCCAGCAGTATTACAGCCTACAATGAGCAGTTCTTC. This chain joins TRBV6-2 or TRBV6-3 and TRBJ2-1; D not certain. CDR3 length: 13 amino acids. The germline V gene encodes CDR1 MNHEY and CDR2 SVGEGT. V was trimmed by 5 bases and J by 2 bases, leaving 7 bases between them.